Listed here are 30 T cell receptor beta chains from one sample, sequenced in a study of low-dose radiotherapy and immunotherapy resistance in tumors. Both TCRalpha and TCRbeta chains were reverse transcribed with V-gene-specific primers. With a constant-region primer and a V-primer adapter, TCRs were subjected to roughly 20 PCR cycles of amplification. TCRdb redid the calling of the reads with MiXCR, one entry per CDR3 protein. The table has 45,000 or so distinct CDR3 sequences, 20% to 30% seen once. Time point in this sample: after trial treatment. The treatment here: LDRT plus nivolumab, ipilimumab, low-dose cyclophosphamide and aspirin (RACIN trial). Here the sequenced sample was PBMCs, taken after low-dose radiotherapy plus immunotherapy. The source is a male donor with prostate cancer.

This clonotype has ten or more counts. This chain links TRBV10-2 with TRBJ1-2; D is possibly TRBD1 (5 bases). Between the trimmed V and J ends, which lost 4 bases and 0 bases, there was a span of 9 bases. The length of the CDR3 is 14 residues. Germline-derived CDR1 and CDR2 are WSHSY and SAAADI. The DNA for the CDR3 is TGCGCCAGCAGTGTGGACATAGCTAACTATGGCTACACCTTC. Protein sequence: CASSVDIANYGYTF.

The table lists this clonotype with many counts. The chain recombines TRBV20-1 with TRBJ2-1, with 14 bases matching TRBD2. With 4 bases clipped from V and 5 bases from J, the junction kept 10 bases outside the gene matches. Germline V gene data show CDR1 as DFQATT and CDR2 as SNEGSKA (reference sequence). CDR3 length: 17 amino acids. CDR3 nucleotide sequence: TGCAGTGCTACCCTAAGACTAGCGGGGGGGCAGAACAATGAGCAGTTCTTC. This codes for CSATLRLAGGQNNEQFF.

This clonotype was counted many times. V and J are TRBV5-4 and TRBJ2-3; TRBD2 matches at 7 bases. The CDR3 consists of 15 residues. Germline V gene data show CDR1 as SGHNT and CDR2 as YYREEE (reference sequence). J gave up 0 bases and V 4 bases, and 5 bases lay outside the gene matches. The CDR3 loop reads CASSHSGRSTDTQYF. The CDR3 DNA is TGTGCCAGCAGCCATAGCGGGCGGAGCACAGATACGCAGTATTTT. The full variable domain, rest sourced from reference TRBV5-4 and TRBJ2-3, is ETGVTQSPTHLIKTRGQQVTLRCSSQSGHNTVSWYQQALGQGPQFIFQYYREEENGRGNFPPRFSGLQFPNYSSELNVNALELDDSALYLCASSHSGRSTDTQYFGPGTRLTVL.

This clonotype has a count of ten or more. The chain has TRBV28 and TRBJ1-1; 8 bases fit TRBD1. The CDR3 extends over 14 amino acids. Per germline, CDR1 MDHEN and CDR2 SYDVKM. V shed 7 bases and J 7 bases; nucleotides not matched to a gene: 11. The CDR3 loop reads CASNTGQVYGEAFF. The CDR3 DNA reads as TGTGCCAGCAACACGGGACAGGTTTATGGTGAAGCTTTCTTT.

The V and J genes are TRBV9 and TRBJ2-3, with D uncertain. Germline values: CDR1 SGDLS, CDR2 YYNGEE. The germline V and J ends were trimmed by 2 bases and 2 bases, with 15 bases remaining between them. CDR3 length: 16 amino acids. In DNA form, the CDR3 reads TGTGCCAGCAGCGTTGGGAACAGCCTAAACACAGATACGCAGTATTTT. Translation: CASSVGNSLNTDTQYF.

Many counts were recorded for this clonotype. The chain couples TRBV7-2 to TRBJ1-2; tentatively, D is TRBD1 (5 bases). In germline, CDR1 is SGHTA, CDR2 FQGNSA. Trimming removed 9 bases from V and 7 bases from J, with 21 bases in between. The CDR3 covers 14 residues. CDR3 amino acids: CASMGVYSIFGYTF. The DNA for the CDR3 is TGTGCCAGTATGGGGGTTTACTCTATCTTTGGCTACACCTTC.

On this clonotype itself: A read error likely explains this, since a far larger clone differs by one base. The V call is TRBV6-2 or TRBV6-3, the J call TRBJ2-1, with 7 bases fitting TRBD1. V lost 0 bases and J lost 10; bases outside the gene matches: 6. Germline lookup yields CDR1 MNHEY and CDR2 SVGEGT. There are 14 residues in the CDR3. CDR3 sequence (DNA): TGTGCCAGCAGTTACTCAGGGGGCACCTACGAGCAGTTCTTC. Translating it yields CASSYSGGTYEQFF.

This clonotype was seen repeatedly, ten times or more. This chain joins TRBV7-9 and TRBJ2-1, with D tentatively TRBD1 or TRBD2 (7 bases each). CDR1 and CDR2 (germline): SEHNR, FQNEAQ (reference sequence). The CDR3 is 16 amino acids. Between the trimmed V and J ends, which lost 5 bases and 2 bases, there was a span of 16 bases. Here the CDR3 DNA reads TGTGCCAGCAGCCCCGGAGGGAGGGGGCCCTACAATGAGCAGTTCTTC. Its translation is CASSPGGRGPYNEQFF.

This clonotype occurred many times. V gene TRBV27 combines with J gene TRBJ2-3; possibly TRBD1 or TRBD2 for D (5 bases each). CDR1 MNHEY and CDR2 SMNVEV come from the germline V gene (reference sequence). There are 15 residues in the CDR3. Trimming took off 6 bases at V and 6 bases at J, with 19 bases between the two ends. CDR3 amino acids: CASSPLSGRGDTQYF. The CDR3 bases are TGTGCCAGCAGCCCCCTGTCGGGGCGCGGGGATACGCAGTATTTT.

About this clonotype itself: This likely came from a read error, as a far larger clone is one base away. Here the CDR3 omits its conserved ending phenylalanine or tryptophan, so a read error is the likely source. The V call is TRBV5-6, the J call TRBJ2-2, with D unclear. CDR3 length equals 12 residues. Per germline, CDR1 SGHDT and CDR2 YYEEEE. V lost 5 bases, J lost 8 bases, and 10 bases lay in between. CDR3 coding DNA: TGTGCCAGCAGTTCGGTCAGTGGGGAGCTGTTTTCT. It specifies CASSSVSGELFS.

This clonotype was detected many times. The rearrangement joins TRBV12-3 or TRBV12-4 to TRBJ1-6; D unresolved. V lost 1 base and J 10 bases, leaving 14 bases between the germline ends. The CDR3 sequence is 15 residues long. For the CDR3, the DNA is TGTGCCAGCAGTTTAGGAGGCGGCACGGGGTCACCCCTCCACTTT. Translation gives CASSLGGGTGSPLHF.

This clonotype has just a few counts. V and J are TRBV6-2 or TRBV6-3 and TRBJ2-1; tentatively, D is TRBD1 (6 bases). Trimming took 10 bases from V and 4 from J, leaving 20 bases between them. CDR1 is MNHEY and CDR2 is SVGEGT in the germline V gene. This CDR3 has 15 residues. CDR3 nucleotide sequence: TGTGCCACCCAATTCCGGCCACAGGGTTACAATGAGCAGTTCTTC. This translates into CATQFRPQGYNEQFF.

As to this clonotype: A far more abundant clone sits one base away, making this likely a read error. The chain recombines TRBV15 with TRBJ2-1; 8 bases agree with TRBD1. The CDR3 runs to 14 residues. Looked up from germline, CDR1 is LNHNV and CDR2 is YYDKDF (reference sequence). The V segment lost 4 bases and the J segment 10 bases; nucleotides outside the gene matches: 9. The CDR3 loop is CATSTRRTGSEQFF. In DNA form, the CDR3 reads TGTGCCACCAGCACAAGGCGGACAGGGTCCGAGCAGTTCTTC.

This clonotype was counted at least ten times. This chain connects TRBV6-6 to TRBJ2-7, with D maybe TRBD1 (6 bases). Trimming took 0 bases from V and 1 from J, leaving 13 bases between them. The CDR3 runs to 16 residues. CDR1 is MNHNY and CDR2 is SVGAGI in the germline V gene (reference sequence). CDR3 amino acids: CASSYSYDQGSYEQYF. In DNA, the CDR3 is TGTGCCAGCAGTTACTCGTATGACCAGGGGTCCTACGAGCAGTACTTC.

This clonotype was recorded once. The genes are TRBV28 and TRBJ2-3; a possible D gene is TRBD2 (6 bases). V was trimmed by 8 bases and J by 2 bases, leaving 17 bases between them. Germline lookup yields CDR1 MDHEN and CDR2 SYDVKM. This CDR3 region has 15 residues. CDR3 amino acids: CASYPRRGSTDTQYF. The CDR3 DNA reads as TGTGCCAGCTACCCCCGGCGGGGTTCCACAGATACGCAGTATTTT.

This clonotype was counted many times. The chain couples TRBV14 to TRBJ1-2; TRBD1 is a possible D gene (6 bases). The CDR3 has 13 amino acids. Germline V gives CDR1 SGHDN, CDR2 FVKESK. Trimming pared 3 bases from V and 5 bases from J, leaving 10 bases between. CDR3: CASSHDRRYGYTF. DNA of the CDR3: TGTGCCAGCAGCCACGACAGGCGGTATGGCTACACCTTC.

There are many counts of this clonotype. V is TRBV3-1 and J is TRBJ2-1; D unclear. The CDR3 consists of 13 residues. The V and J ends lost 0 bases and 12 bases respectively, with 12 bases between them. Germline V gene sequence: CDR1 LGHDT, CDR2 YNNKEL (reference sequence). DNA for the CDR3: TGTGCCAGCAGCCAAGATACCATTTCGGGGCAGTTCTTC. Its protein is CASSQDTISGQFF.

This clonotype was counted a few times. The V gene is TRBV7-2, the J gene TRBJ1-3; D possibly corresponds to TRBD1 (5 bases). V was clipped by 1 base and J by 0 bases, with 13 bases between them. Germline-derived CDR1 and CDR2 are SGHTA and FQGNSA. The CDR3 consists of 17 residues. CDR3 bases: TGTGCCAGCAGCTTAGGGGGGTATACCCTCTCTGGAAACACCATATATTTT. It translates to CASSLGGYTLSGNTIYF.

This clonotype was observed a handful of times. The V gene is TRBV5-8, the J gene TRBJ1-2; TRBD1 agrees at 8 bases. The CDR3 totals 13 residues. After removal of 3 bases from V and 4 bases from J, the junction contained 2 bases not matched to a gene. The germline CDR1 and CDR2 sequences are SGHTS and YDEGEE. CDR3 coding DNA: TGTGCCAGCAGCTCCGACAGGGGCTATGGCTACACCTTC. Protein product: CASSSDRGYGYTF.

This clonotype was seen many times. The rearrangement joins TRBV30 to TRBJ2-6; TRBD1 matches 9 bases. Germline lookup yields CDR1 GTSNPN and CDR2 SVGIG (reference sequence). The ends lost 8 bases at V and 4 bases at J; junction bases unmatched: 15. The CDR3 has 17 amino acids. CDR3 sequence: CAKEVHRGRRGANVLTF. CDR3 in DNA: TGTGCCAAGGAAGTCCACAGGGGGCGCCGAGGGGCCAACGTCCTGACTTTC.

The J gene is TRBJ2-3, the V gene TRBV6-8, with 8 bases lining up with TRBD1. This CDR3 region has 13 residues. V shed 5 bases, J shed 6 bases, and the junction held 4 bases outside the gene matches. The V gene's germline CDR1 is MNHGY and CDR2 SAAAGT. CDR3 loop: CASSARQGDTQYF. CDR3 nucleotide sequence: TGTGCCAGCAGTGCAAGACAGGGGGATACGCAGTATTTT.

At least ten counts were recorded for this clonotype. V gene TRBV7-8 combines with J gene TRBJ2-1; maybe TRBD1 (5 bases). The CDR3 totals 15 residues. The V and J ends lost 5 bases and 0 bases respectively, with 11 bases between them. Germline V gives CDR1 SGHVS, CDR2 FQNEAQ. CDR3 protein: CASSQDSDSYNEQFF. Here the CDR3 DNA reads TGTGCCAGCAGCCAAGACAGTGACTCCTACAATGAGCAGTTCTTC.

In this sample, this clonotype turned up many times. The V gene is TRBV11-3, the J gene TRBJ2-2, with 7 bases aligning to TRBD2. Germline CDR1 SGHNT, CDR2 YENEEA. This CDR3 spans 16 amino acids. The trim removed 5 bases at V and 2 bases at J, leaving 8 bases unmatched. The CDR3 region is CASSRGLGSNTGELFF. CDR3 DNA sequence: TGTGCCAGCAGCCGAGGACTAGGTTCCAACACCGGGGAGCTGTTTTTT.

Judged by abundance, this clonotype is medium-sized. In DNA, the CDR3 is TGCAGCGTTGTTCCCTCCATGGGCACAGATACGCAGTATTTT. This gives the protein CSVVPSMGTDTQYF. The rearrangement uses TRBV29-1 and TRBJ2-3; D remains ambiguous. Germline CDR1 reads SQVTM; CDR2 reads ANQGSEA. The CDR3 loop spans 14 amino acids. With 4 bases removed from V and 1 base from J, the gap between germline ends came to 12 bases.

This clonotype was found many times. This rearrangement joins TRBV28 to TRBJ1-5, with TRBD1 as a possible D gene (5 bases). Germline CDR1 is MDHEN and CDR2 is SYDVKM. The CDR3 extends over 17 amino acids. V was shortened by 3 bases and J by 0 bases, with 15 bases between the two germline ends. The CDR3: CASSFSGTRHSNQPQHF. The DNA for the CDR3 is TGTGCCAGCAGTTTTTCCGGGACGCGACATAGCAATCAGCCCCAGCATTTT.

This clonotype is medium-sized in the sample. The rearrangement links TRBV2 to TRBJ1-5, with 7 positions matching TRBD1. Per germline, CDR1 SNHLY and CDR2 FYNNEI. Trimming removed 6 bases from V and 11 bases from J; junction bases left unmatched: 10. The CDR3 consists of 13 residues. The CDR3 protein is CASRKDSQGSQHF. The CDR3 nucleotides are TGTGCCAGCAGGAAGGATTCACAGGGGTCCCAGCATTTT.

This clonotype was counted ten times or more. This rearrangement joins TRBV19 to TRBJ2-5; D uncertain. The CDR3 is made up of 14 amino acids. Per the germline V gene, CDR1 is LNHDA and CDR2 is SQIVND (reference sequence). The V end was cut by 5 bases, the J end by 2 bases, with 12 bases between. For the CDR3, the DNA is TGTGCCAGTAGTGTTCTATTGGGGCAAGAGACCCAGTACTTC. Residues: CASSVLLGQETQYF.

This clonotype occurred many times. This chain links TRBV4-1 with TRBJ1-5, with 7 positions matching TRBD1. CDR1 MGHRA and CDR2 YSYEKL come from the germline V gene. The CDR3 totals 19 residues. V lost 4 bases to trimming and J lost 2 bases; unmatched junction nucleotides: 17. The CDR3 reads CASSPYFVQGIQGNQPQHF. The CDR3 bases are TGCGCCAGCAGCCCCTACTTTGTACAGGGGATTCAAGGCAATCAGCCCCAGCATTTT.

V usage is TRBV10-3 and J usage is TRBJ1-5; no clear D. Germline V gene lookup returns CDR1 ENHRY and CDR2 SYGVKD. This CDR3 has 14 residues. The V and J ends lost 2 bases and 2 bases respectively, with 7 bases between them. The CDR3 DNA sequence: TGTGCCATCAGTGAGGTTGGGGGCAATCAGCCCCAGCATTTT. The encoded protein is CAISEVGGNQPQHF.

In this sample, this clonotype turned up a few times. A far bigger clonotype differs at one base, so this is likely a read error. The chain employs TRBV28 and TRBJ2-1; D call uncertain. Germline values: CDR1 MDHEN, CDR2 SYDVKM. V was shortened by 3 bases and J by 10 bases, with 13 bases between the two germline ends. The CDR3 totals 13 residues. CDR3 amino acids: CASSFVSPPEQFF. CDR3 nucleotide sequence: TGTGCCAGCAGTTTCGTATCCCCCCCCGAGCAGTTCTTC.